This T cell receptor (beta chain) appears in the sequencing data of a study of CD8 T cells in ankylosing spondylitis (dated by TCRdb to the late 2010s). Study-wide context: The study set out to find disease-linked TCR variants by profiling T cell receptor beta repertoires in ankylosing spondylitis patients and healthy donors. The full study cohort was made up of roughly 25 ankylosing spondylitis patients and 108 healthy donors. Peripheral blood samples were taken, and synovial fluid was additionally collected from ankylosing spondylitis patients.

What the work shows at the level of the full study, not this receptor alone: According to the report, matched synovial fluid samples from ankylosing spondylitis patients were significantly enriched for the disease-linked clones. Blood from ankylosing spondylitis patients appeared to be characterized by a TCR beta motif composed of eight or nine highly homologous amino acid variants. The disease-linked clones had a CD8+ phenotype and were found at relatively low frequencies in peripheral blood. Some TCR beta motif variants had previously been reported in synovial fluid and blood of reactive arthritis patients, which suggested common disease-initiation mechanisms.

Sequenced using an Illumina HiSeq 2500. Quantitative 5'-RACE with molecular barcodes was used to prepare TCR beta libraries. On the study's bioinformatics: Disease-linked TCR variants were identified with a new computational method built on a probabilistic model of VDJ rearrangement. TCRdb took the public reads, trimmed them with fastp at Q25, ran MiXCR for clone calling and kept in-frame beta chains. Rows with one shared CDR3 protein collapse into an entry with the most common genes and DNA. None of the V and J calls come from the authors' own analysis; TCRdb made them. Within this sample are approximately 220,000 distinct CDR3 sequences, with around 25% of them counted one time only. The ten largest clones add up to around 6.3% of the sample. From the germline V gene (reference sequence), CDR1 is LNHDA and CDR2 is SQIVND. The CDR3 has 14 amino acids, counting the end cysteine and phenylalanine. Here the CDR3 DNA is all that survives: 42 bases in frame from base 1. Trimming takes 3 bases from V and 6 bases from J, and the germline ends sit 15 bases apart.

Details on this clonotype: The antigen this receptor binds is unknown. Base qualities are not at hand, and no much larger clone is one base apart.

Recombination connected TRBV19 to TRBJ2-7, with no reliable assignment of the D segment. What was sequenced was blood, either unsorted or a sorted T cell fraction (not recorded which). This receptor was identified in a male donor with ankylosing spondylitis or in good health (not recorded which). DNA sequence: TGTGCCAGTAGTATCAGCCCAAGGGCCGGCGAGCAGTACTTC. Its protein is CASSISPRAGEQYF.